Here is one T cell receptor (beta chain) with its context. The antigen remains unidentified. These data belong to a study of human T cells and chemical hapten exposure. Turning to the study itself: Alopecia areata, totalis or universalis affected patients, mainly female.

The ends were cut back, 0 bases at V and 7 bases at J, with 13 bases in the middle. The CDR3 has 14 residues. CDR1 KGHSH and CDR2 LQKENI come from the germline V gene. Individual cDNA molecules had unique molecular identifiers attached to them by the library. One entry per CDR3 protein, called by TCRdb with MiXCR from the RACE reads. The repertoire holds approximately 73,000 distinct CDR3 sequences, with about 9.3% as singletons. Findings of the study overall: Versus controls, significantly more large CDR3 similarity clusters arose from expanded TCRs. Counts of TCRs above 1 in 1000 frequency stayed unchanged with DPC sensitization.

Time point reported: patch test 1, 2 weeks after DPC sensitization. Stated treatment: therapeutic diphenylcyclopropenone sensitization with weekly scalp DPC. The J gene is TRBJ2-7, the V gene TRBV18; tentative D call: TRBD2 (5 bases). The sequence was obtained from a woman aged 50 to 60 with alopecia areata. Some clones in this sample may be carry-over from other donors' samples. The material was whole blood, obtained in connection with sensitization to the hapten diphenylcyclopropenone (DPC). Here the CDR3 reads CASSPPSRAWEQYF. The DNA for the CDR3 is TGTGCCAGCTCACCACCGTCGCGGGCGTGGGAGCAGTACTTC. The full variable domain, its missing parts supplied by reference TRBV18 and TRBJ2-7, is NAGVMQNPRHLVRRRGQEARLRCSPMKGHSHVYWYRQLPEEGLKFMVYLQKENIIDESGMPKERFSAEFPKEGPSILRIQQVVRGDSAAYFCASSPPSRAWEQYFGPGTRLTVT.